Shown below are 30 T cell receptor beta chains from a single sample sequenced in a study of shared clonotypes between healthy human individuals. Clones were sequenced by immunoSEQ multiplex PCR, and TCRdb holds only the in-frame ones, with some missing. The top ten clones hold 1% to 1.5% of a sample with some 1,400,000 clones, more than 95% of them seen once. The specimen sequenced was naive CD4+ T cells sorted from blood. Indicated subset: CD45RA+ positively selected. Receptors were obtained from a man between 25 and 39 years old in good health.

The rearrangement joins TRBV2 to TRBJ2-5; possible D gene TRBD2, 6 bases. Germline V gene lookup returns CDR1 SNHLY and CDR2 FYNNEI. CDR3 size: 13 residues. Trimming took off 2 bases at V and 5 bases at J, with 9 bases between the two ends. The CDR3, as DNA: TGTGCCAGCAGTGAAAGTCGGGGGGAGACCCAGTACTTC. It translates to CASSESRGETQYF.

The CDR3 spells CASSNLRTGGVGEQYF. The CDR3 DNA follows: TGCGCCAGCAGCAACCTTCGGACAGGGGGTGTTGGGGAGCAGTACTTC. V is TRBV5-1 and J is TRBJ2-7; 10 nucleotides agree with TRBD1. CDR1 is SGHRS and CDR2 is YFSETQ in the germline V gene. V shed 4 bases, J shed 7 bases, and the junction held 14 bases outside the gene matches. CDR3 size: 16 residues.

This chain uses TRBV11-2 with TRBJ2-1; D remains unclear. V lost 4 bases and J lost 0, with 10 bases in between. This CDR3 has 15 residues. Germline CDR1 and CDR2: SGHAT and FQNNGV. The CDR3 spells CASSSVKSSYNEQFF. The CDR3 DNA reads TGTGCCAGCAGCTCTGTAAAGAGCTCCTACAATGAGCAGTTCTTC.

In this sample, this clone turned up once. This chain connects TRBV18 to TRBJ2-3, with 11 bases matching TRBD2. The CDR3 is 16 amino acids. V lost 2 bases to trimming and J lost 3 bases; unmatched junction nucleotides: 4. Germline-derived CDR1 and CDR2 are KGHSH and LQKENI. DNA of the CDR3: TGTGCCAGCTCACCAATACTAGCGGGAGCTACAGATACGCAGTATTTT. Protein sequence: CASSPILAGATDTQYF.

The chain carries TRBV11-3 and TRBJ2-2; D uncertain. There are 14 residues in the CDR3. V was shortened by 5 bases and J by 2 bases, with 9 bases between the two germline ends. Germline CDR1 is SGHNT and CDR2 is YENEEA. The CDR3 region is CASSRRFNTGELFF. CDR3 DNA sequence: TGTGCCAGCAGCCGACGGTTCAACACCGGGGAGCTGTTTTTT.

Points on this clone: This sample includes further DNA sequences coding for the same CDR3. This chain links TRBV7-2 with TRBJ2-1; D not certain. Germline values: CDR1 SGHTA, CDR2 FQGNSA. The CDR3 spans 15 residues. With 4 bases removed from V and 0 bases from J, the gap between germline ends came to 10 bases. CDR3 nucleotides: TGTGCCAGCAGCTGGACCAGCAGCTCCTACAATGAGCAGTTCTTC. Amino acid sequence: CASSWTSSSYNEQFF.

This rearrangement joins TRBV7-9 to TRBJ2-7; D is unresolved. Trimming shortened V by 1 base and J by 2 bases, and 9 bases separated the two germline ends. CDR3 length: 14 amino acids. CDR1 SEHNR and CDR2 FQNEAQ come from the germline V gene (reference sequence). DNA for the CDR3: TGTGCCAGCAGCTTAGTCGACACAACCTACGAGCAGTACTTC. Translated: CASSLVDTTYEQYF.

The chain uses TRBV28 and TRBJ2-7; D is undetermined. CDR1 and CDR2 (germline): MDHEN, SYDVKM. The CDR3 is 13 amino acids. Trimming pared 5 bases from V and 2 bases from J, leaving 10 bases between. This CDR3 is CASSPRIPYEQYF. The CDR3 coding sequence is TGTGCCAGCAGTCCCCGCATCCCCTACGAGCAGTACTTC.

This chain connects TRBV28 to TRBJ1-2; D might be TRBD1 (5 bases). The CDR3 runs 12 residues. Germline V gene data show CDR1 as MDHEN and CDR2 as SYDVKM. V gave up 11 bases and J gave up 2 bases, with 12 bases separating them. The CDR3 region is CACGGGNYGYTF. CDR3 DNA sequence: TGTGCCTGCGGGGGTGGGAACTATGGCTACACCTTC.

V gene TRBV18 combines with J gene TRBJ1-1; perhaps TRBD1 as D (5 bases). Germline V lookup: CDR1 KGHSH, CDR2 LQKENI. Trimming shortened V by 8 bases and J by 4 bases, and 17 bases separated the two germline ends. The CDR3 length is 14 residues. DNA for the CDR3: TGTGCCAGCGCCCAGGGAATCCCAAGCACTGAAGCTTTCTTT. Encoded protein: CASAQGIPSTEAFF.

This sequence joins TRBV6-1 and TRBJ2-5; D gene uncertain. The CDR3 runs 12 residues. Germline CDR1 reads MNHNS; CDR2 reads SASEGT. Trimming stripped 4 bases from V and 5 bases from J, with 8 bases between. The CDR3 is CASSGPSETQYF. CDR3 DNA sequence: TGTGCCAGCAGTGGGCCCTCGGAGACCCAGTACTTC.

The chain recombines TRBV10-1 with TRBJ1-1; TRBD1 matches 8 bases. Trimming at V came to 2 bases and at J to 9 bases, leaving 8 bases not matched to a gene. The length of the CDR3 is 14 residues. Germline lookup yields CDR1 WNHNN and CDR2 SYGVQD (reference sequence). CDR3: CASSEPGQGGQAFF. The CDR3 DNA sequence: TGCGCCAGCAGTGAGCCTGGACAGGGCGGGCAAGCTTTCTTT.

In DNA form, the CDR3 reads TGTGCCAGCAGCTTGGTCAGTAGTAGCGGAAATTCCTACGAGCAGTACTTC. Translated: CASSLVSSSGNSYEQYF. The chain employs TRBV5-5 and TRBJ2-7; tentatively, D is TRBD2 (6 bases). Trimming shortened V by 0 bases and J by 1 base, and 17 bases separated the two germline ends. The length of the CDR3 is 17 residues. Germline V gene data show CDR1 as SGHKS and CDR2 as YYEKEE (reference sequence).

This sequence joins TRBV4-1 and TRBJ2-1; 10 nucleotides agree with TRBD2. Germline V CDR1 and CDR2: MGHRA, YSYEKL. CDR3 size: 16 residues. Trimming at V came to 0 bases and at J to 7 bases, leaving 6 bases not matched to a gene. The CDR3 region is CASSQDILAGENEQFF. The CDR3 DNA sequence: TGCGCCAGCAGCCAAGATATCCTAGCGGGAGAAAATGAGCAGTTCTTC.

The chain combines TRBV7-9 with TRBJ2-1; the D gene is possibly TRBD2 (5 bases). The CDR3 sequence is 13 residues long. The germline V and J ends were trimmed by 0 bases and 7 bases, with 7 bases remaining between them. CDR1 SEHNR and CDR2 FQNEAQ come from the germline V gene (reference sequence). CDR3 nucleotides: TGTGCCAGCAGCTTAGCGGGAGCTAATGAGCAGTTCTTC. Protein: CASSLAGANEQFF. The whole variable domain, filled in from reference TRBV7-9 and TRBJ2-1, reads DTGVSQNPRHKITKRGQNVTFRCDPISEHNRLYWYRQTLGQGPEFLTYFQNEAQLEKSRLLSDRFSAERPKGSFSTLEIQRTEQGDSAMYLCASSLAGANEQFFGPGTRLTVL.

The rearrangement links TRBV7-6 to TRBJ2-5, with D unresolved. Germline V CDR1 and CDR2: SGHVS, FNYEAQ. The V end was cut by 3 bases, the J end by 5 bases, with 16 bases between. CDR3 length: 15 residues. The CDR3 spells CASSLGPSDGETQYF. As DNA, the CDR3 is TGTGCCAGCAGCTTGGGCCCGAGCGATGGGGAGACCCAGTACTTC.

The gene calls are TRBV29-1 and TRBJ1-4, with 9 bases that match TRBD1. CDR3 length equals 14 residues. Germline loops: CDR1 SQVTM, CDR2 ANQGSEA. V lost 6 bases, J lost 4 bases, and 6 bases stayed unmatched. The DNA of the CDR3 is TGCAGCGTGGGACAGGGACGGGGTAATGAAAAACTGTTTTTT. This encodes CSVGQGRGNEKLFF.

This clone appeared once. The DNA is left out, because the CDR3 cannot be placed on it with certainty; the CDR3 is given as TCRdb lists it. The rearrangement uses TRBV19 and TRBJ1-5; no check of the table's D call, TRBD1, against the DNA was made. The CDR3 is made up of 13 amino acids, end residues included. Germline-derived CDR1 and CDR2 are LNHDA and SQIVND (reference sequence). Here the CDR3 reads CASSILARQPQHF.

The chain is built from TRBV7-2 and TRBJ2-5; D not resolved. V was clipped by 1 base and J by 5 bases, with 8 bases between them. Germline CDR1 reads SGHTA; CDR2 reads FQGNSA. The CDR3 covers 13 residues. CDR3 nucleotides: TGTGCCAGCAGCTTAGGAGTTACCGAGACCCAGTACTTC. Its protein product is CASSLGVTETQYF.

On this clone itself: This same CDR3 is encoded by further DNA sequences in the sample. This chain links TRBV5-1 with TRBJ2-7; D remains unclear. Germline V CDR1 and CDR2: SGHRS, YFSETQ. V was clipped by 0 bases and J by 0 bases, with 7 bases between them. CDR3 size: 14 residues. The CDR3 protein is CASSLAGSSYEQYF. The CDR3 DNA is TGCGCCAGCAGCTTGGCGGGTAGCTCCTACGAGCAGTACTTC.

This sequence joins TRBV7-2 and TRBJ1-1; D is ambiguous. The V gene lost 0 bases and the J gene lost 4 bases, with 12 bases spanning the gap. The V gene's germline CDR1 is SGHTA and CDR2 FQGNSA. The CDR3 contains 15 residues. DNA of the CDR3: TGTGCCAGCAGCTTAGCTAGATCGTGGATCACTGAAGCTTTCTTT. Amino acid sequence: CASSLARSWITEAFF.

In its sample, this clone was seen once. The rearrangement joins TRBV6-1 to TRBJ2-7, with D possibly TRBD2 on 5 matching bases. This CDR3 region has 14 residues. Germline V CDR1 and CDR2: MNHNS, SASEGT. V gave up 1 base and J gave up 2 bases, with 9 bases separating them. The CDR3 loop is CASSEGGSAYEQYF. In DNA form, the CDR3 reads TGTGCCAGCAGTGAAGGAGGGAGTGCCTACGAGCAGTACTTC.

V is TRBV27 and J is TRBJ2-7; the match to TRBD1 covers 9 bases. CDR3 size: 15 residues. V dropped 5 bases and J dropped 6; count of bases not matched to a gene: 11. Germline CDR1 MNHEY, CDR2 SMNVEV (reference sequence). The CDR3 protein is CASSRTGTGLLEQYF. The CDR3 nucleotides read TGTGCCAGCAGTAGAACCGGGACAGGGCTTCTCGAGCAGTACTTC.

As for this clone: The same CDR3 is also encoded by other DNA sequences in this sample. This chain joins TRBV9 and TRBJ2-1, with D uncertain. The CDR3 consists of 14 residues. Germline CDR1 and CDR2: SGDLS and YYNGEE. Trimming left V 0 bases short and J 7 bases short, with 11 bases between. The CDR3 loop reads CASSVVGLGNEQFF. CDR3 coding DNA: TGTGCCAGCAGCGTAGTGGGGTTGGGGAATGAGCAGTTCTTC. Full variable domain (missing parts from reference TRBV9 and TRBJ2-1): DSGVTQTPKHLITATGQRVTLRCSPRSGDLSVYWYQQSLDQGLQFLIQYYNGEERAKGNILERFSAQQFPDLHSELNLSSLELGDSALYFCASSVVGLGNEQFFGPGTRLTVL.

The rearrangement uses TRBV5-1 and TRBJ2-3; D is uncertain. Germline CDR1 is SGHRS and CDR2 is YFSETQ. The CDR3 loop spans 12 amino acids. Trimming stripped 1 base from V and 5 bases from J, with 5 bases between. CDR3 amino acids: CASSLWGDTQYF. The CDR3, as DNA: TGCGCCAGCAGCTTGTGGGGAGATACGCAGTATTTT. The entire variable domain, with the rest obtained from reference TRBV5-1 and TRBJ2-3, is as follows: KAGVTQTPRYLIKTRGQQVTLSCSPISGHRSVSWYQQTPGQGLQFLFEYFSETQRNKGNFPGRFSGRQFSNSRSEMNVSTLELGDSALYLCASSLWGDTQYFGPGTRLTVL.

V is TRBV5-1 and J is TRBJ2-6, with D possibly called TRBD1 or TRBD2 (5 bases each). The germline CDR1 and CDR2 sequences are SGHRS and YFSETQ. Trimming pared 4 bases from V and 2 bases from J, leaving 13 bases between. The CDR3 sequence is 16 residues long. CDR3 sequence reads: CASSTGTAAGANVLTF. The DNA for the CDR3 is TGCGCCAGCAGCACCGGGACCGCCGCTGGGGCCAACGTCCTGACTTTC.

The chain couples TRBV19 to TRBJ1-1; tentative D call: TRBD1 (5 bases). The V end was cut by 8 bases, the J end by 0 bases, with 16 bases between. CDR1 and CDR2 (germline): LNHDA, SQIVND (reference sequence). This CDR3 spans 15 amino acids. DNA of the CDR3: TGTGCCAGTCAGTCCAGGGATTACATGAACACTGAAGCTTTCTTT. Its translation: CASQSRDYMNTEAFF.

This clone appeared once. The chain has TRBV18 and TRBJ1-2; tentatively, D is TRBD1 (5 bases). This CDR3 spans 16 amino acids. Looked up from germline, CDR1 is KGHSH and CDR2 is LQKENI. V gave up 6 bases and J gave up 4 bases, with 21 bases separating them. For the CDR3, the DNA is TGTGCCAGCTCCCCTCCTTCTTCCGGGACTGTCTATGGCTACACCTTC. It specifies CASSPPSSGTVYGYTF.

Of note for this clone: Other DNA sequences of this sample code for an identical CDR3. This rearrangement joins TRBV2 to TRBJ2-3; a possible D gene is TRBD1 (5 bases). Per germline, CDR1 SNHLY and CDR2 FYNNEI. Deletions cut 3 bases from V and 3 bases from J, with 7 bases between. The CDR3 spans 13 residues. The CDR3 sequence: CASSDDSTDTQYF. The CDR3 DNA follows: TGTGCCAGCAGTGACGACAGTACAGATACGCAGTATTTT.

The chain recombines TRBV7-6 with TRBJ2-7; either TRBD1 or TRBD2 may supply D (5 bases each). Trimming left V 0 bases short and J 4 bases short, with 16 bases between. This CDR3 spans 16 amino acids. The germline CDR1 and CDR2 sequences are SGHVS and FNYEAQ. The CDR3 protein is CASSLAPRGVGYEQYF. CDR3 DNA: TGTGCCAGCAGCTTAGCGCCCCGAGGGGTAGGGTACGAGCAGTACTTC.